A selection of T cell receptor beta chains follows, all from one sample in a study of OX40 agonist ivuxolimab in advanced cancers. Clones were read by immunoSEQ multiplex PCR, and TCRdb kept only the in-frame ones, dropping some. The sample lists around 100,000 clones; approximately 87% were seen once. The input for sequencing was CD4+ or CD8+ T cells sorted from blood, taken in a trial of the OX40 agonist ivuxolimab. These receptors were obtained from an adult with an advanced solid tumor such as melanoma, head and neck, liver or kidney cancer. Each CDR3 is given with its conserved first and last residue. Fields, in order: clone size, V gene, J gene, D gene, CDR3 DNA, CDR3 protein. A D gene is named only where the DNA matches it firmly. Clone size is stated in some rows and not others, as once, few, many or a class when expanded.

clone_size: -
v_call: TRBV18
j_call: TRBJ2-3
d_call: TRBD2
cdr3_nt: TGTGCCAGCTCACCAGTCCCCAGCGGGGCTAGCACAGATACGCAGTATTTT
cdr3_aa: CASSPVPSGASTDTQYF

clone_size: -
v_call: TRBV27
j_call: TRBJ1-2
d_call: -
cdr3_nt: TGTGCCAGCAGTTCCCCGGGACAAACCTATGGCTACACCTTC
cdr3_aa: CASSSPGQTYGYTF

clone_size: -
v_call: TRBV4-1
j_call: TRBJ2-3
d_call: TRBD2
cdr3_nt: TGCGCCAGCAGCTCCCCAATTAGCGGGGGGCCATTATGGAATATCACAGATACGCAGTATTTT
cdr3_aa: CASSSPISGGPLWNITDTQYF

clone_size: -
v_call: TRBV5-4
j_call: TRBJ2-5
d_call: TRBD2
cdr3_nt: TGTGCCAGCAGCCAAGATGCCCAGCGGGGCGAAGAGACCCAGTACTTC
cdr3_aa: CASSQDAQRGEETQYF

clone_size: once
v_call: TRBV5-1
j_call: TRBJ2-5
d_call: -
cdr3_nt: TGCGCCAGCAGCTATTACAGGCAAGAGACCCAGTACTTC
cdr3_aa: CASSYYRQETQYF

clone_size: -
v_call: TRBV7-3
j_call: TRBJ2-5
d_call: TRBD2
cdr3_nt: TGTGCCAGCAGCCCGGGACTAGCAGTAGAGACCCAGTACTTC
cdr3_aa: CASSPGLAVETQYF

clone_size: -
v_call: TRBV12-5
j_call: TRBJ1-5
d_call: -
cdr3_nt: TGTGCTAGTGGTTTGGTACCGGGCTGGACGTCACATCAGCCCCAGCATTTT
cdr3_aa: CASGLVPGWTSHQPQHF

clone_size: -
v_call: TRBV19
j_call: TRBJ2-7
d_call: TRBD1
cdr3_nt: TGTGCCAGTTCATCACAGGGGCGGATCTACGAGCAGTACTTC
cdr3_aa: CASSSQGRIYEQYF

clone_size: -
v_call: TRBV7-3
j_call: TRBJ2-3
d_call: -
cdr3_nt: TGTGCCAGCAGCTTAGGGGGCCCCTCCTCAGATACGCAGTATTTT
cdr3_aa: CASSLGGPSSDTQYF

clone_size: -
v_call: TRBV5-1
j_call: TRBJ1-5
d_call: -
cdr3_nt: TGCGCCAGCAGCCCAGACAGGCCCGACGCGCCCCAGCATTTT
cdr3_aa: CASSPDRPDAPQHF

clone_size: -
v_call: TRBV5-3
j_call: TRBJ2-1
d_call: TRBD1
cdr3_nt: TGTGCCCGAAAAACCAGGGGGAATGAGCAGTTCTTC
cdr3_aa: CARKTRGNEQFF

clone_size: once
v_call: TRBV5-4
j_call: TRBJ2-3
d_call: TRBD2
cdr3_nt: TGTGCCAGCAGTCCCGGGACTAGCGGGGGATTGATCACAGATACGCAGTATTTT
cdr3_aa: CASSPGTSGGLITDTQYF

clone_size: -
v_call: TRBV2
j_call: TRBJ2-2
d_call: TRBD2
cdr3_nt: TGTGCCAGCAGTGAAGCGAGCGGGGGGCTAGCCGGGGAGCTGTTTTTT
cdr3_aa: CASSEASGGLAGELFF

clone_size: -
v_call: TRBV2
j_call: TRBJ1-5
d_call: TRBD1
cdr3_nt: TGTGCCAGCAACCAGGGGGGGCTGATCAATCAGCCCCAGCATTTT
cdr3_aa: CASNQGGLINQPQHF

clone_size: -
v_call: TRBV10-2
j_call: TRBJ2-7
d_call: -
cdr3_nt: TGCGCCAGCAGTCTGAGTTGGGTACTTACCTACGAGCAGTACTTC
cdr3_aa: CASSLSWVLTYEQYF

clone_size: once
v_call: TRBV9
j_call: TRBJ1-1
d_call: TRBD1
cdr3_nt: TGTGCCAGCAGCTCACAGGGGGGATACACTGAAGCTTTCTTT
cdr3_aa: CASSSQGGYTEAFF